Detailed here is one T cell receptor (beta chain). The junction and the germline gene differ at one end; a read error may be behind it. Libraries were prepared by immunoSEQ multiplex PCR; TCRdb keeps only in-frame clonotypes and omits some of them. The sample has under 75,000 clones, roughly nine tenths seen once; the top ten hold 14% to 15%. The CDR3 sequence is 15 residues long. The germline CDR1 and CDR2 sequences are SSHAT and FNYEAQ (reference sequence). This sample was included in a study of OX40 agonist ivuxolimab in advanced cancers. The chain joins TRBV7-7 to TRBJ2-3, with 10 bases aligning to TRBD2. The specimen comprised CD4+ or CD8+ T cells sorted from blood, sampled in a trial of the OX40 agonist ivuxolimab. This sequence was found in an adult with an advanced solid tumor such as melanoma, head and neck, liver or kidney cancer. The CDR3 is CASSPGLAESSTQYF. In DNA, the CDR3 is TGTGCTAGCAGTCCAGGACTAGCGGAATCGTCTACGCAGTATTTT.